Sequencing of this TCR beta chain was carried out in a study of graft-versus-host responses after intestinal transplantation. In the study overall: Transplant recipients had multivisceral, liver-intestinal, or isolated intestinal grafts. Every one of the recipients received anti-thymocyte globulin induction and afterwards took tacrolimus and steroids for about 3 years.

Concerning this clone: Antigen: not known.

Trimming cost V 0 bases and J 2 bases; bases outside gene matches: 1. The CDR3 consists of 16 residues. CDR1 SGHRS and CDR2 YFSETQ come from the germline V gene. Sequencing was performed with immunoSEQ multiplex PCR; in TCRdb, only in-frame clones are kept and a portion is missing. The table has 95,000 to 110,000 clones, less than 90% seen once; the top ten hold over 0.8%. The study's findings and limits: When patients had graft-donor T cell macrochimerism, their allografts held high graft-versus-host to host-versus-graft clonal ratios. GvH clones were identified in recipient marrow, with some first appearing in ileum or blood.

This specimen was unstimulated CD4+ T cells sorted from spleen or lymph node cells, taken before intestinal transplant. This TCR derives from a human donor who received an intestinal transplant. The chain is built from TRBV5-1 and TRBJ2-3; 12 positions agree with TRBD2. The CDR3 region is CASSLGTSGATDTQYF. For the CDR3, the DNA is TGCGCCAGCAGCTTGGGGACTAGCGGGGCCACAGATACGCAGTATTTT.